This is a list of T cell receptor beta chains from one sample in a study of cytomegalovirus exposure and HLA in healthy donors. Some clones are missing from TCRdb's copy, which holds only in-frame ones; the method was immunoSEQ multiplex PCR. The table has more than 100,000 clones, 75% to 80% seen once. Sequenced sample: PBMCs. Source of these receptors: a woman aged 60 to 75 in good health and CMV-seronegative. Both conserved end residues are part of each CDR3. Each record gives: clone size, CDR3 length, V gene, J gene, D gene, CDR3 protein, CDR3 DNA. A D gene is named only where the DNA matches it firmly. The size of a clone is reported for some rows only, either as once, few or many, or as a class for expanded clones.

few	17	TRBV5-4	TRBJ2-2	TRBD2	CASSSRTSGSWAGELFF	TGTGCCAGCAGCTCGAGGACTAGCGGGAGTTGGGCCGGGGAGCTGTTTTTT
.	14	TRBV10-3	TRBJ1-1	.	CAISTGTMNTEAFF	TGTGCCATCAGTACCGGGACAATGAACACTGAAGCTTTCTTT
.	17	TRBV28	TRBJ2-3	TRBD2	CASSSSGRRSVTDTQYF	TGTGCCAGCAGTTCTAGCGGGAGGCGGTCGGTCACAGATACGCAGTATTTT
.	13	TRBV6-6	TRBJ1-6	.	CASSSAGDSPLHF	TGTGCCAGCAGTTCTGCGGGGGATTCACCCCTCCACTTT
.	14	TRBV5-1	TRBJ1-3	.	CASSPRSSGNTIYF	TGCGCCAGCAGCCCGAGGAGCTCTGGAAACACCATATATTTT
.	14	TRBV10-2	TRBJ2-3	TRBD1	CASSGTGSTDTQYF	TGCGCCAGCAGTGGGACAGGGAGCACAGATACGCAGTATTTT
.	12	TRBV10-3	TRBJ1-1	.	CAISDRFTEAFF	TGTGCCATCAGTGACAGGTTTACTGAAGCTTTCTTT
.	14	TRBV27	TRBJ1-4	TRBD1	CASSRQGSNEKLFF	TGTGCCAGCAGCCGACAGGGGTCTAATGAAAAACTGTTTTTT
.	13	TRBV2	TRBJ1-5	.	CASSARVGQPQHF	TGTGCCAGCAGTGCCAGGGTGGGCCAGCCCCAGCATTTT
.	15	TRBV30	TRBJ2-1	TRBD2	CAWARGGPRADEQFF	TGTGCCTGGGCTCGGGGGGGACCCAGGGCCGATGAGCAGTTCTTC
few	17	TRBV27	TRBJ2-3	.	CASSISLTSASTDTQYF	TGTGCCAGCAGTATCTCTCTGACATCCGCTAGCACAGATACGCAGTATTTT
.	15	TRBV30	TRBJ2-3	TRBD2	CAWSSGGAHLDTQYF	TGTGCCTGGAGTAGCGGGGGGGCGCATTTGGATACGCAGTATTTT
.	16	TRBV7-9	TRBJ1-1	TRBD1	CSSSFRDRGQNTEAFF	TGTTCCAGCAGCTTCCGGGACAGGGGCCAGAACACTGAAGCTTTCTTT
.	14	TRBV5-1	TRBJ1-2	.	CASSLVAGSEGYTF	TGCGCCAGCAGCTTGGTGGCCGGGTCAGAGGGCTACACCTTC
few	12	TRBV10-3	TRBJ2-5	.	CAISRDTTEQYF	TGTGCCATCAGTAGAGATACCACAGAGCAGTACTTC
.	15	TRBV4-1	TRBJ2-1	.	CASSQGRDPYNEQFF	TGCGCCAGCAGCCAAGGGAGGGACCCCTACAATGAGCAGTTCTTC
.	16	TRBV11-2	TRBJ2-5	TRBD2	CASSFHQVGGQETQYF	TGTGCCAGCAGCTTTCACCAGGTGGGGGGGCAAGAGACCCAGTACTTC
.	16	TRBV7-2	TRBJ2-1	TRBD2	CASTLGGLARYNEQFF	TGTGCCAGCACCCTGGGGGGACTAGCAAGGTACAATGAGCAGTTCTTC
.	14	TRBV7-9	TRBJ2-7	.	CASSLVGSAYEQYF	TGTGCCAGCAGCTTAGTGGGGAGTGCCTACGAGCAGTACTTC
.	14	TRBV15	TRBJ1-2	.	CATSRLQGGDGYTF	TGTGCCACCAGCAGACTACAGGGTGGGGATGGCTACACCTTC
once	16	TRBV7-9	TRBJ2-1	.	CASSLVEPGGHNEQFF	TGTGCCAGCAGCTTAGTAGAACCCGGAGGCCACAATGAGCAGTTCTTC
.	19	TRBV7-9	TRBJ2-7	TRBD2	CASSLPAQVASGGSYEQYF	TGTGCCAGCAGCCTACCCGCGCAGGTAGCTAGCGGGGGATCCTACGAGCAGTACTTC
once	11	TRBV20-1	TRBJ1-3	.	CSADRGNTIYF	TGCAGTGCAGATCGGGGAAACACCATATATTTT